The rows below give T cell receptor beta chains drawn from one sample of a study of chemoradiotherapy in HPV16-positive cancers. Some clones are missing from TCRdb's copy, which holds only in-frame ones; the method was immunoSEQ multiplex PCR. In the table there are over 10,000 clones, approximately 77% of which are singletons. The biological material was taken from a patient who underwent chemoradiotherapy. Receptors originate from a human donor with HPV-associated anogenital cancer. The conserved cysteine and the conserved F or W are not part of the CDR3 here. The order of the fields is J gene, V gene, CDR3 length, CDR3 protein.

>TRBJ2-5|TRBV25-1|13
ASSERDSKQETQY
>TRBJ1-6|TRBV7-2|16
ASSPTGQGYTYNSPLH
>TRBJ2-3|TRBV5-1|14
ASSLGTGGVTDTQY
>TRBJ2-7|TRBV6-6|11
ASSYGGLDEQY
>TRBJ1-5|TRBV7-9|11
ASSLEGIQPQH
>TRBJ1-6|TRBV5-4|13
ASSLTPEFNSPLH
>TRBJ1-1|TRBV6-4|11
ASSDSQNTEAF
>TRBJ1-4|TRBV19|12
ASSRGQDRGKLF
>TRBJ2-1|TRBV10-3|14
AISESRVLAVNEQF
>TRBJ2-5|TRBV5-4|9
ASSPGETQY